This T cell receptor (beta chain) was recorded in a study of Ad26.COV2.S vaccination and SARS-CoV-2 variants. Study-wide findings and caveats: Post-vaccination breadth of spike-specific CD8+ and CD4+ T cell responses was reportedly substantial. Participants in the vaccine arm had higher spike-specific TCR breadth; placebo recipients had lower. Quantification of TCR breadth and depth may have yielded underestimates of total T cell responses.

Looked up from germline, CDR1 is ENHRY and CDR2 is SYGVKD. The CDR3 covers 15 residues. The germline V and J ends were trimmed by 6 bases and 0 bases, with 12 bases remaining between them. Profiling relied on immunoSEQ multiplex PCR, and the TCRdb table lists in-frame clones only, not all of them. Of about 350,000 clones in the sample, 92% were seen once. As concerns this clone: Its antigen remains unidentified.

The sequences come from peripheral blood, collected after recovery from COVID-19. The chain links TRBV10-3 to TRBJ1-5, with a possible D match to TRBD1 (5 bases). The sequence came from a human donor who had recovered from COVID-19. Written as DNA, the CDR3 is TGTGCCATCAGGGGGGACGATTATAGCAATCAGCCCCAGCATTTT. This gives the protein CAIRGDDYSNQPQHF.